The rows below give T cell receptor beta chains drawn from one sample of a study of OX40 agonist ivuxolimab in advanced cancers. Generated by immunoSEQ multiplex PCR, the TCRdb table keeps only in-frame clones and is missing some. The table shows about 59,000 clones, with around 83% occurring only once. This specimen was CD4+ or CD8+ T cells sorted from blood, taken in a trial of the OX40 agonist ivuxolimab. Receptor source: an adult with an advanced solid tumor such as melanoma, head and neck, liver or kidney cancer. CDR3s include the opening cysteine and the closing phenylalanine or tryptophan. Fields, in order: D gene, J gene, V gene, clone size, CDR3 DNA, CDR3 protein. The D gene is left open where the match is weak. Expanded clones get a size class; other rows say once, few or many, or leave the size out.

D gene: -; J gene: TRBJ2-5; V gene: TRBV6-5; clone size: -; CDR3 DNA: TGTGCCAGCAGCCGAAGGGGGGGCGGCCAAGAGACCCAGTACTTC; CDR3 protein: CASSRRGGGQETQYF
D gene: TRBD1; J gene: TRBJ2-1; V gene: TRBV6-1; clone size: -; CDR3 DNA: TGTGCCAGCGGTAGCACAGGGGGCGCCAGGGATGAGCAGTTCTTC; CDR3 protein: CASGSTGGARDEQFF
D gene: -; J gene: TRBJ2-2; V gene: TRBV19; clone size: -; CDR3 DNA: TGTGCCAGTAGTATAGCCGGGGTGAACACCGGGGAGCTGTTTTTT; CDR3 protein: CASSIAGVNTGELFF
D gene: -; J gene: TRBJ1-2; V gene: TRBV28; clone size: -; CDR3 DNA: TGTGCCAGCAGTTTAGATCGGCAGTCGTTAGCTGGCTACACCTTC; CDR3 protein: CASSLDRQSLAGYTF
D gene: -; J gene: TRBJ1-5; V gene: TRBV19; clone size: -; CDR3 DNA: TGTGCCAGTAGTCCCTTAGGGACCACCCAGCCCCAGCATTTT; CDR3 protein: CASSPLGTTQPQHF
D gene: -; J gene: TRBJ1-5; V gene: TRBV27; clone size: -; CDR3 DNA: TGTGCCAGCAGTTTCAGAAGTAGCAATCAGCCCCAGCATTTT; CDR3 protein: CASSFRSSNQPQHF
D gene: TRBD2; J gene: TRBJ2-3; V gene: TRBV5-4; clone size: -; CDR3 DNA: TGTGCCAGCAGCGGAACGGGCGGGAGCGGTAGGTGGATCACAGATACGCAGTATTTT; CDR3 protein: CASSGTGGSGRWITDTQYF
D gene: TRBD1; J gene: TRBJ1-2; V gene: TRBV19; clone size: -; CDR3 DNA: TGTGCCACCTCCGGGACAGGAGGCTATGGCTACACCTTC; CDR3 protein: CATSGTGGYGYTF
D gene: TRBD1; J gene: TRBJ2-4; V gene: TRBV9; clone size: -; CDR3 DNA: TGTGCCAGCAGCGCGACAGGGGGCGCAAACATTCAGTACTTC; CDR3 protein: CASSATGGANIQYF
D gene: TRBD2; J gene: TRBJ2-5; V gene: TRBV9; clone size: once; CDR3 DNA: TGTGCCAGCAGCGTGGATTACCTCGGGGGGGAGACCCAGTACTTC; CDR3 protein: CASSVDYLGGETQYF
D gene: TRBD1; J gene: TRBJ1-6; V gene: TRBV5-1; clone size: -; CDR3 DNA: TGCGCCAGCAGCTACTACGTTGTCGGACAGGGTGCGAATTCACCCCTCCACTTT; CDR3 protein: CASSYYVVGQGANSPLHF
D gene: -; J gene: TRBJ1-1; V gene: TRBV19; clone size: few; CDR3 DNA: TGTGCCAGTAGTACGCAGAGACCTAACACTGAAGCTTTCTTT; CDR3 protein: CASSTQRPNTEAFF
D gene: TRBD2; J gene: TRBJ2-2; V gene: TRBV7-2; clone size: -; CDR3 DNA: TGTGCCAGCAGCAGACGGACTAGCGGGGGTACCGGGGAGCTGTTTTTT; CDR3 protein: CASSRRTSGGTGELFF
D gene: -; J gene: TRBJ2-2; V gene: TRBV4-2; clone size: -; CDR3 DNA: TGTGCCAGCAGCCCCCGCCGGGGACCGAACCTGGACACCGGGGAGCTGTTTTTT; CDR3 protein: CASSPRRGPNLDTGELFF
D gene: -; J gene: TRBJ1-5; V gene: TRBV27; clone size: -; CDR3 DNA: TGTGCCAGCAGTTTAAAGTGGGGACCCAATCAGCCCCAGCATTTT; CDR3 protein: CASSLKWGPNQPQHF
D gene: TRBD1; J gene: TRBJ1-2; V gene: TRBV9; clone size: few; CDR3 DNA: TGTGCCAGCAGCGTAGAACAGGGGGACTATGGCTACACCTTC; CDR3 protein: CASSVEQGDYGYTF
D gene: -; J gene: TRBJ2-5; V gene: TRBV5-5; clone size: -; CDR3 DNA: TGTGCCAGCAGCTTCGATTTTAGGGAGACCCAGTACTTC; CDR3 protein: CASSFDFRETQYF
D gene: TRBD1; J gene: TRBJ1-4; V gene: TRBV7-6; clone size: -; CDR3 DNA: TGTGCCAGCAGCTTAGCCCGACAGGGGAAACGAGAAAAACTGTTTTTT; CDR3 protein: CASSLARQGKREKLFF
D gene: -; J gene: TRBJ2-2; V gene: TRBV14; clone size: -; CDR3 DNA: TGTGCCAGCAGCCCAACTCCCGGGGGGAACACCGGGGAGCTGTTTTTT; CDR3 protein: CASSPTPGGNTGELFF
D gene: TRBD1; J gene: TRBJ1-5; V gene: TRBV7-4; clone size: -; CDR3 DNA: TGTGCCAGCAGCTCTAGTGACCGGGACAGAGTCAATCAGCCCCAGCATTTT; CDR3 protein: CASSSSDRDRVNQPQHF
D gene: TRBD1; J gene: TRBJ1-3; V gene: TRBV7-9; clone size: -; CDR3 DNA: TGTGCCAGCAGGAAGACAGGGGAAGGAAACACCATATATTTT; CDR3 protein: CASRKTGEGNTIYF
D gene: TRBD1; J gene: TRBJ2-1; V gene: TRBV7-2; clone size: -; CDR3 DNA: TGTGCCAGCAGACCAGGGGGCGGGAACAATGAGCAGTTCTTC; CDR3 protein: CASRPGGGNNEQFF